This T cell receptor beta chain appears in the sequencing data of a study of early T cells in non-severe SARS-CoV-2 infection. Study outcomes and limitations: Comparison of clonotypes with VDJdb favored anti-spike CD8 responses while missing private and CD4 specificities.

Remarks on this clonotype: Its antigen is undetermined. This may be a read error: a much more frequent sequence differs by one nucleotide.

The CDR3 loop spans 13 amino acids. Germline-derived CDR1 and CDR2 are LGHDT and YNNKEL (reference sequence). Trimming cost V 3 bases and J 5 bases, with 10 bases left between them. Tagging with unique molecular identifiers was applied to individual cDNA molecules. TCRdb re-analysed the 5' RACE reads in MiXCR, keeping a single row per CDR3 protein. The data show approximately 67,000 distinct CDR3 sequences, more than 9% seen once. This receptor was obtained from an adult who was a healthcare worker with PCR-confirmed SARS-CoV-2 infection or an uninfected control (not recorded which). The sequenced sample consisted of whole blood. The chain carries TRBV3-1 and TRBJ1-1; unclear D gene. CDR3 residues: CASSQVAVTEAFF. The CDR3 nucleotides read TGTGCCAGCAGCCAGGTAGCGGTTACTGAAGCTTTCTTT.